This TCR beta chain was obtained from a study of blood T cell repertoires in COVID-19. Study in general: Sites in the United States, Italy and Spain provided acute and convalescent COVID-19 samples. PBMCs, B-cell-depleted T cells, or T cells were the source of the cDNA or gDNA that made up the material.

The CDR3 sequence is 17 residues long. The ends lost 4 bases at V and 1 base at J; junction bases unmatched: 3. Looked up from germline, CDR1 is LNHDA and CDR2 is SQIVND (reference sequence). Authors' analysis steps: Nucleated cell number was recorded as an estimate derived from reference gene primer amplification. Here immunoSEQ multiplex PCR was the method, and the copy in TCRdb shows in-frame clones only, minus some. V, J and clone size were drawn from that table, and D and trimming were deduced from the DNA. The top ten clones hold about 9.2% of a sample with 35,000 to 45,000 clones, about 90% of them seen once.

The sample consisted of peripheral blood. This chain links TRBV19 with TRBJ2-5; 16 bases line up with TRBD2. The TCR sequence derives from a man aged 45-60 years with active COVID-19. The CDR3 spells CASSTGTSGRGQETQYF. In DNA, the CDR3 is TGTGCCAGTAGTACCGGGACTAGCGGGAGGGGCCAAGAGACCCAGTACTTC. The whole variable domain, remainder taken from reference TRBV19 and TRBJ2-5, is DGGITQSPKYLFRKEGQNVTLSCEQNLNHDAMYWYRQDPGQGLRLIYYSQIVNDFQKGDIAEGYSVSREKKESFPLTVTSAQKNPTAFYLCASSTGTSGRGQETQYFGPGTRLLVL.